This T cell receptor beta chain was identified in a study of blood T cell repertoires in COVID-19. Adults between roughly 18 and 95 years of age took part from some 25 US areas. Donors were grouped by their self-reported clinical history. Per the study methods: Amplification from reference gene primers served as the basis for estimated nucleated cell counts. Assay: immunoSEQ multiplex PCR; the TCRdb copy retains only in-frame clones and omits some. That table gives V, J and clone size, and the DNA gave D and trimming. Of 320,000 or so clones in the sample, 89% were seen once. With V trimmed by 3 bases and J by 4 bases, 3 bases remained unmatched. This CDR3 contains 16 residues. Germline V lookup: CDR1 KGHSH, CDR2 LQKENI.

The receptor was isolated from a man between 60 and 70 years old who had recovered from COVID-19. What was sequenced was PBMCs or T cells enriched from blood (not recorded which). The V and J genes are TRBV18 and TRBJ2-2, with 12 bases identical to TRBD2. CDR3 sequence reads: CASSPRTSGVTGELFF. DNA of the CDR3: TGTGCCAGCTCACCTCGGACTAGCGGGGTCACCGGGGAGCTGTTTTTT.